Listed below are T cell receptor beta chains from one sample, sequenced in a study of T cell repertoires in cytomegalovirus infection. TCRdb redid the calling of the reads with MiXCR, one entry per CDR3 protein. In the table there are 200,000 to 300,000 distinct CDR3 sequences, over 9% of which are singletons. Source material: PBMCs. The receptors stem from a human donor in good health (CMV status not recorded). Some clones in this sample may be carry-over from other donors' samples. CDR3s include the opening cysteine and the closing phenylalanine or tryptophan. D genes are given only for firm matches. The listing skips clone size in some rows; elsewhere it reads once, few, many or a size class.

j_call d_call clone_size v_call cdr3_aa cdr3_nt
TRBJ2-3 . many TRBV7-2 CASTSRGAREDTQYF TGTGCCAGCACCTCCCGGGGGGCCAGAGAAGATACGCAGTATTTT
TRBJ2-5 . many TRBV7-2 CASSLVHGGETQYF TGTGCCAGCAGCTTAGTCCACGGAGGGGAGACCCAGTACTTC
TRBJ1-2 . once TRBV9 CASSADYGYTF TGTGCCAGCAGTGCGGACTATGGCTACACCTTC
TRBJ2-5 TRBD1 many TRBV7-2 CASSPGQGLKGETQYF TGTGCCAGCAGCCCGGGACAGGGCTTGAAGGGAGAGACCCAGTACTTC
TRBJ2-5 TRBD1 many TRBV7-7 CASSLGTGRGETQYF TGTGCCAGCAGCTTAGGGACAGGGCGAGGGGAGACCCAGTACTTC
TRBJ2-1 . few TRBV5-4 CASSLGRGGYNEQFF TGTGCCAGCAGCTTGGGCAGGGGGGGCTACAATGAGCAGTTCTTC
TRBJ1-1 . many TRBV19 CASSRQLDTEAFF TGTGCCAGTAGTAGACAGTTAGACACTGAAGCTTTCTTT
TRBJ2-7 TRBD1 few TRBV7-2 CASSLKGQPSEQYF TGTGCCAGCAGCTTAAAGGGACAGCCCTCCGAGCAGTACTTC
TRBJ2-7 TRBD2 medium-sized TRBV7-8 CASSPVAGGYEQYF TGTGCCAGCAGCCCAGTAGCGGGGGGCTACGAGCAGTACTTC
TRBJ2-3 . . TRBV20-1 CSPGIIAYTDTQYF TGCAGTCCGGGAATAATAGCCTACACAGATACGCAGTATTTT
TRBJ2-7 TRBD2 many TRBV2 CASSRTSGLNEQYF TGTGCCAGCAGTCGGACTAGCGGTCTGAACGAGCAGTACTTC
TRBJ2-5 . . TRBV30 CAWNTGEETQYF TGTGCCTGGAACACGGGGGAAGAGACCCAGTACTTC
TRBJ2-6 . many TRBV28 CASSLWGKGSSGANVLTF TGTGCCAGCAGTTTATGGGGAAAGGGGAGCTCTGGGGCCAACGTCCTGACTTTC
TRBJ2-7 . . TRBV3-1 CASSQRTSYEQYF TGTGCCAGCAGCCAAAGAACCTCCTACGAGCAGTACTTC
TRBJ1-2 TRBD1 many TRBV7-2 CASSPRTGEGYGYTF TGTGCCAGCAGCCCCCGGACAGGGGAAGGCTATGGCTACACCTTC
TRBJ2-1 . . TRBV2 CASSRDRSYNEQFF TGTGCCAGCAGCCGTGACAGGTCCTACAATGAGCAGTTCTTC
TRBJ2-3 TRBD2 once TRBV20-1 CSAEGLAGGTDTQYF TGCAGTGCTGAAGGACTAGCGGGAGGGACAGATACGCAGTATTTT
TRBJ1-6 TRBD1 many TRBV7-2 CASSPIGGGGAISYNSPLHF TGTGCCAGCAGCCCCATTGGTGGAGGGGGCGCAATATCCTATAATTCACCCCTCCACTTT
TRBJ1-1 . many TRBV15 CATSRDRRGNTEAFF TGTGCCACCAGCAGAGATCGGCGAGGGAACACTGAAGCTTTCTTT
TRBJ2-5 . few TRBV28 CASSQRDGPGETQYF TGTGCCAGCAGCCAAAGGGACGGCCCAGGAGAGACCCAGTACTTC
TRBJ1-1 . many TRBV6-1 CASSAPGEAFF TGTGCCAGCAGTGCACCCGGGGAAGCTTTCTTT
TRBJ1-2 . . TRBV14 CASSQDGSGLYGYTF TGTGCCAGCAGCCAAGATGGATCAGGGCTCTATGGCTACACCTTC
TRBJ2-5 TRBD2 many TRBV7-6 CASSLAPANGGETQYF TGTGCCAGCAGCTTAGCGCCCGCTAACGGGGGGGAGACCCAGTACTTC
TRBJ2-2 TRBD1 . TRBV19 CASSISGQHTGELFF TGTGCCAGTAGTATATCGGGACAGCACACCGGGGAGCTGTTTTTT
TRBJ1-5 TRBD1 . TRBV2 CASSRDRGRNNQPQHF TGTGCCAGTTCCCGGGACAGGGGGAGAAACAATCAGCCCCAGCATTTT
TRBJ2-7 . many TRBV7-2 CAVDQRADSYEQYF TGTGCCGTAGACCAGCGGGCCGACTCCTACGAGCAGTACTTC
TRBJ1-3 . . TRBV28 CASSLANRGNTIYF TGTGCCAGCAGCCTCGCGAACCGGGGAAACACCATATATTTT
TRBJ1-1 . many TRBV7-8 CASSPSRVVRTEAFF TGTGCCAGCAGCCCATCCCGGGTCGTAAGGACTGAAGCTTTCTTT
TRBJ2-7 . many TRBV7-2 CASSPPMGEQYF TGTGCCAGCAGCCCTCCTATGGGGGAGCAGTACTTC
TRBJ2-5 TRBD2 many TRBV6-2/TRBV6-3 CASSSTSGRQETQYF TGTGCCAGCAGTTCCACTAGCGGGAGACAAGAGACCCAGTACTTC
TRBJ2-7 TRBD2 . TRBV28 CASSSPGGPFYEQYF TGTGCCAGCAGTTCACCGGGAGGGCCCTTCTACGAGCAGTACTTC
TRBJ1-6 . few TRBV6-5 CASSYGAGRSNSPLHF TGTGCCAGCAGTTACGGGGCGGGCAGAAGTAATTCACCCCTCCACTTT
TRBJ2-5 TRBD2 many TRBV7-9 CASSLGRLAGGQETQYF TGTGCCAGCAGCTTAGGAAGACTAGCGGGGGGCCAAGAGACCCAGTACTTC
TRBJ2-2 . many TRBV7-9 CASSLGGVAGELFF TGTGCCAGCAGCTTAGGAGGGGTCGCCGGGGAGCTGTTTTTT
TRBJ2-1 . many TRBV10-3 CAIREEGTTGNEQFF TGTGCCATCAGGGAGGAGGGCACGACAGGCAATGAGCAGTTCTTC
TRBJ1-1 . many TRBV12-5 CASGLELQSGEAFF TGTGCTAGTGGTTTGGAACTCCAGTCAGGTGAAGCTTTCTTT
TRBJ1-4 . many TRBV25-1 CASSGNREKLFF TGTGCCAGCAGTGGGAACAGGGAAAAACTGTTTTTT
TRBJ1-6 . . TRBV29-1 CSAAAGYNSPLHF TGCAGCGCGGCAGCGGGTTATAATTCACCCCTCCACTTT
TRBJ2-1 TRBD2 many TRBV24-1 CATSDPRAGDNEQFF TGTGCCACCAGTGATCCTCGCGCGGGGGACAATGAGCAGTTCTTC
TRBJ2-1 TRBD2 few TRBV29-1 CSVDGLAVYNEQFF TGCAGCGTTGACGGACTAGCGGTCTACAATGAGCAGTTCTTC
TRBJ2-7 . many TRBV19 CASSNTNPYEQYF TGTGCCAGTAGTAACACTAACCCCTACGAGCAGTACTTC
TRBJ1-5 TRBD1 . TRBV20-1 CSASGQGSFDQPQHF TGCAGTGCCTCGGGACAGGGAAGTTTCGATCAGCCCCAGCATTTT
TRBJ2-1 TRBD2 many TRBV5-1 CASSWTSGRAGYNEQFF TGCGCCAGCAGCTGGACTAGCGGGAGGGCCGGCTACAATGAGCAGTTCTTC
TRBJ2-3 . many TRBV7-6 CASSLAGGGTDLDTQYF TGTGCCAGCAGCTTAGCAGGAGGCGGGACAGATTTAGATACGCAGTATTTT
TRBJ1-2 . many TRBV7-2 CASSLVGEGGGYTF TGTGCCAGCAGCTTAGTAGGGGAGGGCGGAGGCTACACCTTC
TRBJ2-2 TRBD2 . TRBV20-1 CSAIYVGLAGFLNTGELFF TGCAGTGCTATTTACGTGGGACTAGCGGGTTTCCTGAACACCGGGGAGCTGTTTTTT
TRBJ2-5 . . TRBV6-2/TRBV6-3 CASRGWRREKETQYF TGTGCCAGCAGGGGCTGGAGACGGGAAAAAGAGACCCAGTACTTC
TRBJ1-1 . few TRBV20-1 CSARTAMNTEAFF TGCAGTGCTAGGACGGCTATGAACACTGAAGCTTTCTTT
TRBJ2-7 TRBD2 . TRBV11-1 CASSSGSGTYEQYF TGTGCCAGCAGCTCGGGTAGCGGGACCTACGAGCAGTACTTC
TRBJ1-1 TRBD1 few TRBV4-1 CASSQEGTGAMNTEAFF TGCGCCAGCAGCCAAGAGGGGACAGGCGCAATGAACACTGAAGCTTTCTTT
TRBJ2-1 . . TRBV6-2/TRBV6-3 CASSYHKAQVLEQFF TGTGCCAGCAGTTACCACAAGGCGCAAGTGCTTGAGCAGTTCTTC
TRBJ2-2 TRBD2 few TRBV20-1 CSARGGTGTGELFF TGCAGTGCTAGGGGGGGGACTGGCACCGGGGAGCTGTTTTTT
TRBJ1-1 . many TRBV19 CASSIWNMNTEAFF TGTGCCAGTAGTATTTGGAACATGAACACTGAAGCTTTCTTT
TRBJ1-5 . many TRBV12-3/TRBV12-4 CASSPGPPEQPQHF TGTGCCAGCAGCCCCGGGCCTCCGGAGCAGCCCCAGCATTTT
TRBJ1-1 . many TRBV6-5 CASSYPPRAFF TGTGCCAGCAGTTACCCCCCCCGAGCTTTCTTT
TRBJ1-6 . many TRBV7-2 CASSLGGTNNSPLHF TGTGCCAGCAGCTTGGGAGGGACGAATAATTCACCCCTCCACTTT
TRBJ2-5 TRBD2 many TRBV20-1 CSAKTASGGQMETQYF TGCAGTGCCAAGACCGCTAGCGGGGGGCAAATGGAGACCCAGTACTTC
TRBJ1-2 . many TRBV7-2 CASRHGAMAGYTF TGTGCCAGCAGACACGGTGCGATGGCTGGCTACACCTTC
TRBJ1-1 . many TRBV11-2 CASRRSGSGWGTEAFF TGTGCCAGCAGGCGGTCAGGGTCGGGGTGGGGCACTGAAGCTTTCTTT